Sequencing of this T cell receptor (beta chain) was carried out in a study of T cell clonality in common variable immunodeficiency. Study-level results: In common variable immunodeficiency, TCR beta chains reportedly carried fewer deletions and N-nucleotide insertions.

Sequenced by immunoSEQ multiplex PCR; TCRdb stores in-frame clones only, minus some. Altogether roughly 7,000 clones were found in the sample, and no singletons occur. V was cut by 5 bases and J by 2 bases, with 11 bases left in between. CDR1 and CDR2 (germline): SGHVS, FNYEAQ. CDR3 length equals 14 residues. This clone turned up a few times. Its target is not known. The read falls 3 residues short of the CDR3 end, and the missing part is taken from the germline J gene. The sequence derives from a human donor with common variable immunodeficiency. The source material was peripheral blood mononuclear cells. The chain recombines TRBV7-6 with TRBJ2-3; D is unresolved. CDR3 sequence: CASSANRNTDTQYF. The sequenced part of the CDR3 DNA is TGTGCCAGCAGCGCCAATAGAAACACAGATACG. The full variable domain, completed using reference TRBV7-6 and TRBJ2-3, is GAGVSQSPRYKVTKRGQDVALRCDPISGHVSLYWYRQALGQGPEFLTYFNYEAQQDKSGLPNDRFSAERPEGSISTLTIQRTEQRDSAMYRCASSANRNTDTQYFGPGTRLTVL.